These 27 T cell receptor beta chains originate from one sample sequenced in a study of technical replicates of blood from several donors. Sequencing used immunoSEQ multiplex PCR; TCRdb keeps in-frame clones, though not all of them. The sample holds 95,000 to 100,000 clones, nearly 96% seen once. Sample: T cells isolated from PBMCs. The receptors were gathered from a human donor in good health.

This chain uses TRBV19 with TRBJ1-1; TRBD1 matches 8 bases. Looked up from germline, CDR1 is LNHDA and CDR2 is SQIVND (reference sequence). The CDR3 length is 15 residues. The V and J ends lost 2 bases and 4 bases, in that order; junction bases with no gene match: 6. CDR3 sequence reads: CASSISDRGTTEAFF. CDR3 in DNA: TGTGCCAGTAGTATAAGTGACAGGGGAACCACTGAAGCTTTCTTT. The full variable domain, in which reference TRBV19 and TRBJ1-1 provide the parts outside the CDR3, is DGGITQSPKYLFRKEGQNVTLSCEQNLNHDAMYWYRQDPGQGLRLIYYSQIVNDFQKGDIAEGYSVSREKKESFPLTVTSAQKNPTAFYLCASSISDRGTTEAFFGQGTRLTVV.

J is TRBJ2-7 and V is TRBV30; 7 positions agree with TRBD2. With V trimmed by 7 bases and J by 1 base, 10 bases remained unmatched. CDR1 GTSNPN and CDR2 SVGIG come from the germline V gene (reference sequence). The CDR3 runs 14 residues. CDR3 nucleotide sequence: TGTGCCTCGCACCGGTGGGGGGGATCCTACGAGCAGTACTTC. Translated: CASHRWGGSYEQYF.

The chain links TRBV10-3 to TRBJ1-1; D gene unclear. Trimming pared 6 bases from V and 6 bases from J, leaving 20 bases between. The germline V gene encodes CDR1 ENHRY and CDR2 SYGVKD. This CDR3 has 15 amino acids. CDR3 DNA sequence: TGTGCCATCAGACCCGGTGGCGGGGAATCCTCTGAAGCTTTCTTT. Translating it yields CAIRPGGGESSEAFF.

In DNA, the CDR3 is TGTGCCAGTAGTATAATAAGGGGCAATAGGTGGAATGAGCAGTTCTTC. As protein: CASSIIRGNRWNEQFF. The rearrangement uses TRBV19 and TRBJ2-1; D perhaps matches TRBD1 (5 bases). V was cut by 2 bases and J by 7 bases, with 18 bases left in between. This CDR3 is built from 16 residues. Germline V gene data show CDR1 as LNHDA and CDR2 as SQIVND (reference sequence).

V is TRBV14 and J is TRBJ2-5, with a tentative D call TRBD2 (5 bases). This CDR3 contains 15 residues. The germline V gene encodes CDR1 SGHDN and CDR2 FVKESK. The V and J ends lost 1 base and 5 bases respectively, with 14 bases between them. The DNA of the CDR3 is TGTGCCAGCAGCCAAGGGGGTTCGGGCGGGGAGACCCAGTACTTC. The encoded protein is CASSQGGSGGETQYF.

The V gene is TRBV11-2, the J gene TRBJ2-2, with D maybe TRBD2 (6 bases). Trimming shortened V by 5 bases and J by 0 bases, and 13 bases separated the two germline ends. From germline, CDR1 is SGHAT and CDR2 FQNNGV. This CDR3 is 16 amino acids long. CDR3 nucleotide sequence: TGTGCCAGCAGCCCCGCGGGACTGGCGAACACCGGGGAGCTGTTTTTT. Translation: CASSPAGLANTGELFF.

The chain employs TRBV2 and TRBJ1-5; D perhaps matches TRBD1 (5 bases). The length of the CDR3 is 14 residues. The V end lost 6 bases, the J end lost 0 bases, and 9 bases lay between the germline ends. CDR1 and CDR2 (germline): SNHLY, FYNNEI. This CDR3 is CASRTVNSNQPQHF. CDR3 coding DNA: TGTGCCAGCAGGACAGTTAATAGCAATCAGCCCCAGCATTTT.

Here the CDR3 reads CASSQGWGGTGELFF. The DNA for the CDR3 is TGCGCCAGCAGCCAAGGATGGGGCGGCACCGGGGAGCTGTTTTTT. This sequence joins TRBV4-1 and TRBJ2-2; D might be TRBD1 (5 bases). The germline CDR1 and CDR2 sequences are MGHRA and YSYEKL. V was cut by 1 base and J by 4 bases, with 10 bases left in between. The CDR3 length is 15 residues.

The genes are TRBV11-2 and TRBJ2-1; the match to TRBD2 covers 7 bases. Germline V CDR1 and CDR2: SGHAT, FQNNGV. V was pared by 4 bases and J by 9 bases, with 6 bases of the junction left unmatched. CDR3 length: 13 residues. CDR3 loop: CASSWGWGGEQFF. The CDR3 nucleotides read TGTGCCAGCAGCTGGGGGTGGGGGGGTGAGCAGTTCTTC.

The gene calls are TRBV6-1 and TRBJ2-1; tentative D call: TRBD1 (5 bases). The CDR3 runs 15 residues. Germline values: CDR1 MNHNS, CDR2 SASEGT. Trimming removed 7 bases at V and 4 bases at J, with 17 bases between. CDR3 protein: CASTRTHTSYNEQFF. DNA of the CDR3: TGTGCCAGCACCCGGACACACACCTCATACAATGAGCAGTTCTTC.

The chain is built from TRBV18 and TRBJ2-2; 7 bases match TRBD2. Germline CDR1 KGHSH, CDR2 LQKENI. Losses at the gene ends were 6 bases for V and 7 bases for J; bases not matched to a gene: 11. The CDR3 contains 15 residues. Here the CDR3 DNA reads TGTGCCAGCTCGCCTGGCGGGAGCATGGACGGGGAGCTGTTTTTT. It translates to CASSPGGSMDGELFF.

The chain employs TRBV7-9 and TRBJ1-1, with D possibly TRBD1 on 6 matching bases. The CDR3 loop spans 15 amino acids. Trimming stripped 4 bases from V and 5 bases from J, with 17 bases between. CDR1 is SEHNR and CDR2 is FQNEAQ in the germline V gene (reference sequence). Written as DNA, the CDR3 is TGTGCCAGCAGCTCCCCTCGGCAGGGGCGGACTGAAGCTTTCTTT. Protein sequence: CASSSPRQGRTEAFF.

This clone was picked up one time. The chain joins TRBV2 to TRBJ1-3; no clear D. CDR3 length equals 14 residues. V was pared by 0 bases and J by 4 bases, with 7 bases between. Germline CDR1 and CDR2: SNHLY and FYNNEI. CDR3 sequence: CASSEALGGNTIYF. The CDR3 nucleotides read TGTGCCAGCAGTGAAGCTCTGGGCGGAAACACCATATATTTT. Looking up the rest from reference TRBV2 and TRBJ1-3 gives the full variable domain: EPEVTQTPSHQVTQMGQEVILRCVPISNHLYFYWYRQILGQKVEFLVSFYNNEISEKSEIFDDQFSVERPDGSNFTLKIRSTKLEDSAMYFCASSEALGGNTIYFGEGSWLTVV.

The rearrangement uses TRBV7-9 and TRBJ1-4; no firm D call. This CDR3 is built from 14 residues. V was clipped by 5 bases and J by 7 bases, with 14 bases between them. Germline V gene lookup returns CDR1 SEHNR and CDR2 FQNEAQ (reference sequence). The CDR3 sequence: CASSAKVNSEKLFF. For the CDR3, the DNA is TGTGCCAGCAGCGCTAAAGTTAACAGTGAAAAACTGTTTTTT.

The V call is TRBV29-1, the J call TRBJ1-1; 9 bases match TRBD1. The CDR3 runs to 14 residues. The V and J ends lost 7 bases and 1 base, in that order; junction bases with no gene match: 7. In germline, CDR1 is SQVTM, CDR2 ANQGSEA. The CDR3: CSALQGAGNTEAFF. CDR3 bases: TGCAGCGCTCTACAGGGGGCGGGGAACACTGAAGCTTTCTTT. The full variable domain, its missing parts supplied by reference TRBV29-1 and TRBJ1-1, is SAVISQKPSRDICQRGTSLTIQCQVDSQVTMMFWYRQQPGQSLTLIATANQGSEATYESGFVIDKFPISRPNLTFSTLTVSNMSPEDSSIYLCSALQGAGNTEAFFGQGTRLTVV.

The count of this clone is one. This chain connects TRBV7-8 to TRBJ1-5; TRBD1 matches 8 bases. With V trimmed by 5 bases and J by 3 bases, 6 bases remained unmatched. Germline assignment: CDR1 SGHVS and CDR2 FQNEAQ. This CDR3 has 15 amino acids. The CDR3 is CASSGTGFANQPQHF. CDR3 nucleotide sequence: TGTGCCAGCAGCGGGACAGGTTTCGCCAATCAGCCCCAGCATTTT.

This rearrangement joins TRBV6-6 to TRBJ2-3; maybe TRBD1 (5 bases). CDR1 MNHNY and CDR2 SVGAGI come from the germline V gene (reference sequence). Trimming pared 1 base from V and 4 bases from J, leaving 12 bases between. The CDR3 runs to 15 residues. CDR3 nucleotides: TGTGCCAGCAGTTACTTACAGGTGGCTGCAGATACGCAGTATTTT. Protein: CASSYLQVAADTQYF.

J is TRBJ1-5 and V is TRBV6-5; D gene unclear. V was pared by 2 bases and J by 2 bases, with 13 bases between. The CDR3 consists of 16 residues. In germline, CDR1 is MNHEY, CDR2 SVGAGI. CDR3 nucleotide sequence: TGTGCCAGCAGTTACGCGGGCCCCTTCGGCAATCAGCCCCAGCATTTT. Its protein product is CASSYAGPFGNQPQHF.

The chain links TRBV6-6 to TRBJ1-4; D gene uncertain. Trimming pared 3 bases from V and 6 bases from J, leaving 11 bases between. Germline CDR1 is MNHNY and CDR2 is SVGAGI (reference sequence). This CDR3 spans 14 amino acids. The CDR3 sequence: CASSYGEGDEKLFF. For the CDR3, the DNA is TGTGCCAGCAGTTATGGGGAGGGAGATGAAAAACTGTTTTTT.

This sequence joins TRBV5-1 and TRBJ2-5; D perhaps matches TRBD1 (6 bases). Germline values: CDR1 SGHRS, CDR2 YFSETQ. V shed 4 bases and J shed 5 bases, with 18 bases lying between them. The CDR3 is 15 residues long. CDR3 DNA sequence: TGCGCCAGCAGCCGAACCAGAACAGGGCAGGAGACCCAGTACTTC. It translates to CASSRTRTGQETQYF.

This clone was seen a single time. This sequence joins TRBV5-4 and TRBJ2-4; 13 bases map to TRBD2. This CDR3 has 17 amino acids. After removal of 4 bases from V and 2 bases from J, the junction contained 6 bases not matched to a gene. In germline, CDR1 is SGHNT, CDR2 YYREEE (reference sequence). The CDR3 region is CASSTSGGAVSKNIQYF. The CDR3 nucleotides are TGTGCCAGCAGCACTAGCGGGGGGGCCGTTTCCAAAAACATTCAGTACTTC.

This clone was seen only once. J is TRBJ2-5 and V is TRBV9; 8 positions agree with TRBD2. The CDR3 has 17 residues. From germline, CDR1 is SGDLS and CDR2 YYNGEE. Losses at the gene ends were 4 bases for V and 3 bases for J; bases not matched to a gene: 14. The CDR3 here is CASSPTGGTSGKETQYF. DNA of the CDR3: TGTGCCAGCAGCCCAACGGGGGGAACTAGCGGCAAAGAGACCCAGTACTTC. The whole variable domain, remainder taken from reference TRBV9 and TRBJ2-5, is DSGVTQTPKHLITATGQRVTLRCSPRSGDLSVYWYQQSLDQGLQFLIQYYNGEERAKGNILERFSAQQFPDLHSELNLSSLELGDSALYFCASSPTGGTSGKETQYFGPGTRLLVL.

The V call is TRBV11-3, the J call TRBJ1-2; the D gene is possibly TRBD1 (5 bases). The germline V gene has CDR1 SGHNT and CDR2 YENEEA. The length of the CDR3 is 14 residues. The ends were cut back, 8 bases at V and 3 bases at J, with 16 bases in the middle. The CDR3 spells CASGLGVRDYGYTF. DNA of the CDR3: TGTGCCAGCGGGTTAGGGGTTCGGGACTATGGCTACACCTTC.

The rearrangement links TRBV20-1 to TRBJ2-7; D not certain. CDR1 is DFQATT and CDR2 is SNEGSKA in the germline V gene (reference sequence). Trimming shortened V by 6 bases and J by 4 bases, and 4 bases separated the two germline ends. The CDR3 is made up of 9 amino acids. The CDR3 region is CSAQYEQYF. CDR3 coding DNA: TGCAGTGCCCAGTACGAGCAGTACTTC.

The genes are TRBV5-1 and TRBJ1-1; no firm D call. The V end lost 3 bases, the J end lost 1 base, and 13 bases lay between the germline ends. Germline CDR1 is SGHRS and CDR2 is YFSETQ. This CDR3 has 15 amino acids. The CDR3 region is CASSWRRGPNTEAFF. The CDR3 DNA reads TGCGCCAGCAGCTGGCGTAGAGGCCCGAACACTGAAGCTTTCTTT.

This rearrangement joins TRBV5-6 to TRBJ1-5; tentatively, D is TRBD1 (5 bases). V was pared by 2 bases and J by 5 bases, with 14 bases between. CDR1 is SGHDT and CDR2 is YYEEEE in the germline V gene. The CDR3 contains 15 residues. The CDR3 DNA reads TGTGCCAGCAGCTTCGGGGGAGCGGTCTATCAGCCCCAGCATTTT. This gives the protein CASSFGGAVYQPQHF.

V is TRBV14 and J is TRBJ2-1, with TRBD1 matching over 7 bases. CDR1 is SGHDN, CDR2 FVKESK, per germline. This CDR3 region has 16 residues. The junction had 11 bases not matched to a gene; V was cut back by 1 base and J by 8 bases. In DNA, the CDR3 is TGTGCCAGCAGCCAAGCTTCCCGACAGGGAAACCATGAGCAGTTCTTC. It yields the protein CASSQASRQGNHEQFF. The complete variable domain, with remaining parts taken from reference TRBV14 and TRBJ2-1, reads EAGVTQFPSHSVIEKGQTVTLRCDPISGHDNLYWYRRVMGKEIKFLLHFVKESKQDESGMPNNRFLAERTGGTYSTLKVQPAELEDSGVYFCASSQASRQGNHEQFFGPGTRLTVL.